The next 25 T cell receptor beta chains were all read from a single sample in a study of technical replicates of blood from a handful of donors. Assay used: immunoSEQ multiplex PCR; TCRdb lists only in-frame clones, some missing. Here the sample spans approximately 85,000 clones, 94% being singletons. The sequencing sample was made of T cells isolated from PBMCs. Source of these receptors: a human donor in good health.

CDR3 DNA: TGCAGCGTTGAAGATCAAGGGGTGATCGGGGAGCTGTTTTTT. It specifies CSVEDQGVIGELFF. J is TRBJ2-2 and V is TRBV29-1; maybe TRBD1 (5 bases). V lost 0 bases and J lost 7, with 12 bases in between. The CDR3 consists of 14 residues. Germline V gene lookup returns CDR1 SQVTM and CDR2 ANQGSEA.

This clone was counted a few times. The chain employs TRBV4-1 and TRBJ2-7, with TRBD1 matching 11 bases. Per the germline V gene, CDR1 is MGHRA and CDR2 is YSYEKL. The CDR3 totals 17 residues. V lost 3 bases and J lost 3; bases outside the gene matches: 10. The CDR3 reads CASSHQHRDRGSYEQYF. CDR3 bases: TGCGCCAGCAGCCACCAACACCGGGACAGGGGGAGCTACGAGCAGTACTTC.

The CDR3 region has the DNA TGTGCCAGCAGCTTGGTCGGGGGAGGACGTGAAAAACTGTTTTTT. It specifies CASSLVGGGREKLFF. V and J are TRBV5-6 and TRBJ1-4; possible D gene TRBD1, 5 bases. CDR3 size: 15 residues. CDR1 and CDR2 from the germline V gene are SGHDT and YYEEEE. V lost 0 bases to trimming and J lost 7 bases, with 13 bases between them.

The gene calls are TRBV7-8 and TRBJ1-6; 8 nucleotides align to TRBD1. This CDR3 region has 20 residues. The V gene end was trimmed by 5 bases and the J gene end by 0 bases; junction bases not matched to a gene: 15. Germline loops: CDR1 SGHVS, CDR2 FQNEAQ. In nucleotides, the CDR3 is TGTGCCAGCAGCACCAAGACAGGGGCTTACCTAAGCTCCTATAATTCACCCCTCCACTTT. Its protein product is CASSTKTGAYLSSYNSPLHF.

The gene calls are TRBV2 and TRBJ1-5, with D perhaps TRBD1 (6 bases). CDR3 size: 15 residues. Trimming pared 6 bases from V and 1 base from J, leaving 13 bases between. From germline, CDR1 is SNHLY and CDR2 FYNNEI. The CDR3 spells CASRDRDTSNQPQHF. The DNA for the CDR3 is TGTGCCAGCAGGGACCGGGACACCAGCAATCAGCCCCAGCATTTT.

The chain links TRBV2 to TRBJ1-1, with a weak D call TRBD1 (6 bases). V was pared by 5 bases and J by 0 bases, with 10 bases between. Per the germline V gene, CDR1 is SNHLY and CDR2 is FYNNEI. This CDR3 has 14 residues. This chain's CDR3 is CASSSQGLNTEAFF. DNA for the CDR3: TGTGCCAGCAGTTCACAGGGCCTGAACACTGAAGCTTTCTTT.

This chain links TRBV14 with TRBJ2-7; 8 bases fit TRBD1. CDR3 length: 15 residues. Germline lookup yields CDR1 SGHDN and CDR2 FVKESK. V was clipped by 5 bases and J by 1 base; unmatched bases: 7. The CDR3 loop reads CASSLTGAKSYEQYF. The CDR3 nucleotides are TGTGCCAGCAGCTTGACAGGGGCGAAATCCTACGAGCAGTACTTC.

The V call is TRBV4-1, the J call TRBJ1-2; D gene unclear. V lost 0 bases and J lost 4, with 12 bases in between. The length of the CDR3 is 15 residues. Per the germline V gene, CDR1 is MGHRA and CDR2 is YSYEKL. The CDR3 loop reads CASSQESHSGYGYTF. CDR3 DNA: TGCGCCAGCAGCCAAGAATCTCACAGTGGCTATGGCTACACCTTC.

The chain is built from TRBV15 and TRBJ2-7, with TRBD2 identical over 7 bases. After removal of 2 bases from V and 1 base from J, the junction contained 8 bases not matched to a gene. The germline V gene encodes CDR1 LNHNV and CDR2 YYDKDF (reference sequence). This CDR3 has 16 residues. The CDR3 region is CATSRPGTTSSYEQYF. In nucleotides, the CDR3 is TGTGCCACCAGCAGACCCGGGACTACGAGTTCCTACGAGCAGTACTTC.

The rearrangement links TRBV28 to TRBJ2-7; D not resolved. Trimming cost V 8 bases and J 0 bases, with 14 bases left between them. Germline V gene lookup returns CDR1 MDHEN and CDR2 SYDVKM. The CDR3 extends over 14 amino acids. The CDR3 nucleotides read TGTGCCAGCGACGAGAGGCGAAGCTCCTACGAGCAGTACTTC. This translates into CASDERRSSYEQYF.

The rearrangement uses TRBV5-6 and TRBJ1-2, with 8 bases matching TRBD1. Per germline, CDR1 SGHDT and CDR2 YYEEEE. J was trimmed by 8 bases and V by 4 bases; bases with no gene match: 10. This CDR3 region has 14 residues. CDR3 loop: CASSRENRGFGYTF. CDR3 sequence (DNA): TGTGCCAGCAGCCGGGAAAACAGGGGGTTCGGCTACACCTTC. The full variable domain, rest sourced from reference TRBV5-6 and TRBJ1-2, is DAGVTQSPTHLIKTRGQQVTLRCSPKSGHDTVSWYQQALGQGPQFIFQYYEEEERQRGNFPDRFSGHQFPNYSSELNVNALLLGDSALYLCASSRENRGFGYTFGSGTRLTVV.

The chain uses TRBV19 and TRBJ1-1; the match to TRBD1 covers 7 bases. Trimming removed 5 bases from V and 0 bases from J; junction bases left unmatched: 6. Germline assignment: CDR1 LNHDA and CDR2 SQIVND (reference sequence). CDR3 length: 15 residues. CDR3 sequence reads: CASSRRDSMNTEAFF. The CDR3 DNA reads as TGTGCCAGTAGTCGACGGGACAGCATGAACACTGAAGCTTTCTTT.

The chain combines TRBV12-2 with TRBJ1-1; whether TRBD1, the table's D call, matches the DNA was not checked. TRBV12-2 is a pseudogene. The CDR3 loop spans 15 amino acids. CDR3 in amino acids: CASRLVGQGDTEAFF. The CDR3 DNA reads as TGTGCAAGTCGCTTAGTGGGACAGGGGGACACTGAAGCTTTCTTT.

The V and J genes are TRBV15 and TRBJ2-1; tentatively, D is TRBD2 (5 bases). V lost 3 bases and J 6 bases, leaving 15 bases between the germline ends. Per the germline V gene, CDR1 is LNHNV and CDR2 is YYDKDF (reference sequence). This CDR3 is built from 15 residues. CDR3: CATSRVSNAGNEQFF. In DNA form, the CDR3 reads TGTGCCACCAGCAGGGTATCAAACGCGGGCAATGAGCAGTTCTTC.

The J gene is TRBJ1-2, the V gene TRBV7-9, with D unresolved. The CDR3 runs to 17 residues. Trimming stripped 1 base from V and 3 bases from J, with 18 bases between. Per germline, CDR1 SEHNR and CDR2 FQNEAQ (reference sequence). The DNA of the CDR3 is TGTGCCAGCAGCTTAGTGTATGGACGAGAGGAGGACTATGGCTACACCTTC. Residues: CASSLVYGREEDYGYTF.

The V and J genes are TRBV19 and TRBJ1-4; TRBD1 aligns across 7 bases. V was clipped by 7 bases and J by 3 bases; unmatched bases: 8. Germline CDR1 is LNHDA and CDR2 is SQIVND (reference sequence). This CDR3 is 15 amino acids long. Written as DNA, the CDR3 is TGTGCCAGTATCGCTGGGACAGCCTCTAATGAAAAACTGTTTTTT. Protein product: CASIAGTASNEKLFF.

The genes are TRBV9 and TRBJ2-1; D is unresolved. Germline assignment: CDR1 SGDLS and CDR2 YYNGEE. Trimming left V 4 bases short and J 5 bases short, with 7 bases between. CDR3 length: 12 amino acids. The CDR3 loop is CASSPRNNEQFF. The CDR3 region has the DNA TGTGCCAGCAGCCCTAGGAACAATGAGCAGTTCTTC.

The chain couples TRBV10-3 to TRBJ1-5; TRBD1 matches 7 bases. This CDR3 has 13 amino acids. The V gene's germline CDR1 is ENHRY and CDR2 SYGVKD. V shed 7 bases, J shed 2 bases, and the junction held 2 bases outside the gene matches. The CDR3: CAINTGGNQPQHF. As DNA, the CDR3 is TGTGCCATCAATACAGGGGGCAATCAGCCCCAGCATTTT.

The V call is TRBV9, the J call TRBJ2-7; weak D call: TRBD2 (7 bases). The V and J ends lost 4 bases and 5 bases respectively, with 19 bases between them. Germline loops: CDR1 SGDLS, CDR2 YYNGEE. The CDR3 length is 15 residues. The CDR3 nucleotides are TGTGCCAGCAGCTCCGGGGGCGGGAGTCTCCACGAGCAGTACTTC. Its protein is CASSSGGGSLHEQYF.

The chain joins TRBV5-1 to TRBJ2-2; D is unresolved. The CDR3 length is 13 residues. Germline loops: CDR1 SGHRS, CDR2 YFSETQ. With 4 bases removed from V and 5 bases from J, the gap between germline ends came to 9 bases. This CDR3 reads CASSTQITGELFF. CDR3 nucleotide sequence: TGCGCCAGCAGCACACAGATTACCGGGGAGCTGTTTTTT.

This clone was recorded only once. This rearrangement joins TRBV5-1 to TRBJ1-2, with D hard to call. The ends were cut back, 0 bases at V and 2 bases at J, with 8 bases in the middle. The CDR3 sequence is 14 residues long. The germline V gene has CDR1 SGHRS and CDR2 YFSETQ. The CDR3 loop reads CASSLGTGNYGYTF. The CDR3 nucleotides read TGCGCCAGCAGCTTGGGGACGGGGAACTATGGCTACACCTTC.

The gene calls are TRBV29-1 and TRBJ2-1; D call uncertain. Germline CDR1 SQVTM, CDR2 ANQGSEA. This CDR3 is built from 12 residues. V was cut by 2 bases and J by 4 bases, with 6 bases left in between. CDR3 sequence: CSVEFQYNEQFF. CDR3 in DNA: TGCAGCGTTGAATTCCAGTACAATGAGCAGTTCTTC.

V usage is TRBV19 and J usage is TRBJ1-2, with TRBD1 matching over 8 bases. This CDR3 is built from 15 residues. Trimming took 7 bases from V and 7 from J; bases not matched to a gene: 14. Per germline, CDR1 LNHDA and CDR2 SQIVND (reference sequence). The CDR3 DNA sequence: TGTGCCAGTAAAGGTCCGGAGACAGGGGCGTTTGGCTACACCTTC. This gives the protein CASKGPETGAFGYTF.

The chain has TRBV6-1 and TRBJ2-3; D is perhaps TRBD2 (5 bases). The V gene lost 3 bases and the J gene lost 2 bases, with 12 bases spanning the gap. Germline CDR1 reads MNHNS; CDR2 reads SASEGT. The CDR3 consists of 15 residues. The CDR3 reads CASSDYRDFTDTQYF. The CDR3 DNA follows: TGTGCCAGCAGTGACTACCGGGATTTCACAGATACGCAGTATTTT.

V usage is TRBV6-5 and J usage is TRBJ2-5; the D gene is possibly TRBD2 (5 bases). Trimming removed 0 bases from V and 2 bases from J, with 10 bases in between. CDR1 and CDR2 from the germline V gene are MNHEY and SVGAGI. This CDR3 region has 15 residues. The CDR3, as DNA: TGTGCCAGCAGTTACTCGTTAGCGAATCAAGAGACCCAGTACTTC. Its protein product is CASSYSLANQETQYF.